What follows are 27 T cell receptor beta chains derived from one specimen sequenced in a study of spatial heterogeneity in lung cancer. A single record per CDR3 protein comes from TCRdb applying MiXCR to the 5' RACE reads. The sample yields around 4,100 distinct CDR3 sequences, approximately 53% seen once. Regarding time point: sample taken at primary tumor resection. The authors sequenced whole RNA from tumor, nontumor lung or frozen PBMC without sorting. The specimen was PBMCs, collected at surgery. Every receptor here comes from a female donor with early-stage non-small cell lung cancer.

As to this clonotype: This beta chain is off target for a library built for alpha chains, so its abundance means little. The chain has TRBV12-3 or TRBV12-4 and TRBJ2-1; possibly TRBD2 for D (5 bases). The CDR3 runs to 15 residues. The V and J ends lost 3 bases and 7 bases respectively, with 16 bases between them. The CDR3 here is CASSFRAVGRNEQFF. CDR3 DNA sequence: TGTGCCAGCAGTTTCCGAGCTGTTGGGAGAAATGAGCAGTTCTTC.

The table lists this clonotype with a few counts. This beta chain is off target for a library built for alpha chains, so its abundance means little. V and J are TRBV6-2 or TRBV6-3 and TRBJ2-7; weak D call: TRBD1 (5 bases). The CDR3 has 13 residues. Deletions cut 6 bases from V and 5 bases from J, with 14 bases between. In germline, CDR1 is MNHEY, CDR2 SVGEGT. The CDR3 loop reads CASSHSQGHEQYF. For the CDR3, the DNA is TGTGCCAGCAGCCACTCGCAGGGCCACGAGCAGTACTTC.

This clonotype has just a few counts. This beta chain is an off-target read within a library intended for alpha chains, so its frequency means little. The V and J genes are TRBV20-1 and TRBJ2-4; D uncertain. Germline CDR1 is DFQATT and CDR2 is SNEGSKA (reference sequence). Trimming left V 5 bases short and J 3 bases short, with 14 bases between. This CDR3 is 14 amino acids long. CDR3 region: CSALAEVGKNIQYF. The CDR3 DNA sequence: TGCAGTGCTCTTGCAGAGGTCGGCAAAAACATTCAGTACTTC.

With respect to this clonotype: The library was designed around alpha chains, so this beta chain is a stray read whose abundance carries little weight. This sequence joins TRBV3-1 and TRBJ2-6; unclear D gene. Looked up from germline, CDR1 is LGHDT and CDR2 is YNNKEL (reference sequence). This CDR3 region has 18 residues. The V end lost 3 bases, the J end lost 0 bases, and 15 bases lay between the germline ends. The CDR3 bases are TGTGCCAGCAGCCAGCAAGGCTTGACCCGCTCTGGGGCCAACGTCCTGACTTTC. This gives the protein CASSQQGLTRSGANVLTF.

As to this clonotype: This beta chain represents an off-target read in a library built for alpha chains; its size is of limited meaning. V usage is TRBV7-9 and J usage is TRBJ2-5; 9 nucleotides agree with TRBD1. V shed 5 bases, J shed 4 bases, and the junction held 11 bases outside the gene matches. The CDR3 is made up of 16 amino acids. The germline V gene has CDR1 SEHNR and CDR2 FQNEAQ (reference sequence). CDR3 residues: CASSPPATGGAETQYF. The CDR3 DNA follows: TGTGCCAGCAGCCCCCCTGCTACAGGGGGCGCAGAGACCCAGTACTTC. Full variable domain (rest looked up from reference TRBV7-9 and TRBJ2-5): DTGVSQNPRHKITKRGQNVTFRCDPISEHNRLYWYRQTLGQGPEFLTYFQNEAQLEKSRLLSDRFSAERPKGSFSTLEIQRTEQGDSAMYLCASSPPATGGAETQYFGPGTRLLVL.

Turning to this clonotype: Little can be read into the size of this beta chain, an off-target read in a library designed for alpha chains. The chain combines TRBV20-1 with TRBJ2-3; maybe TRBD1 (5 bases). CDR3 length: 15 amino acids. In germline, CDR1 is DFQATT, CDR2 SNEGSKA (reference sequence). V lost 6 bases and J lost 6, with 22 bases in between. The CDR3 bases are TGCAGTGCACACAGATCGACAGTCTCAGGCGATACGCAGTATTTT. This gives the protein CSAHRSTVSGDTQYF.

As concerns this clonotype: This beta chain is off target for a library built for alpha chains, so its abundance means little. This chain joins TRBV5-4 and TRBJ2-7; 13 bases align to TRBD2. V gave up 3 bases and J gave up 7 bases; unmatched junction bases: 7. The CDR3 contains 15 residues. Germline V gene data show CDR1 as SGHNT and CDR2 as YYREEE (reference sequence). For the CDR3, the DNA is TGTGCCAGCAGCTCTACTAGCGGGAGGGTAAAGGAGCAGTACTTC. Protein product: CASSSTSGRVKEQYF.

Notes on this clonotype: With the library built for alpha chains, this beta chain is off target and its frequency is not meaningful. The genes are TRBV10-3 and TRBJ2-3; a possible D gene is TRBD2 (6 bases). The CDR3 is 15 amino acids. Germline assignment: CDR1 ENHRY and CDR2 SYGVKD. V shed 2 bases and J shed 1 base, with 10 bases lying between them. CDR3 sequence reads: CAISEGPGGTDTQYF. CDR3 sequence (DNA): TGTGCCATCAGTGAGGGGCCGGGGGGCACAGATACGCAGTATTTT.

This clonotype was detected a few times. As an off-target read in a library built for alpha chains, this beta chain has a frequency of little significance. The rearrangement uses TRBV7-2 and TRBJ2-1; no reliable D call. V was trimmed by 5 bases and J by 5 bases, leaving 10 bases between them. There are 13 residues in the CDR3. CDR1 and CDR2 (germline): SGHTA, FQGNSA. CDR3 in amino acids: CASSASLNNEQFF. CDR3 coding DNA: TGTGCCAGCAGCGCCAGCCTTAACAATGAGCAGTTCTTC.

Remarks on this clonotype: This beta chain is off target for a library built for alpha chains, so its abundance means little. The chain links TRBV5-4 to TRBJ2-2; weak D call: TRBD1 (6 bases). Per germline, CDR1 SGHNT and CDR2 YYREEE (reference sequence). The CDR3 runs 16 residues. Trimming removed 4 bases from V and 4 bases from J, with 17 bases in between. CDR3 nucleotide sequence: TGTGCCAGCAGCAACCTGGCAGGGGTTTTCACCGGGGAGCTGTTTTTT. Translated, it gives CASSNLAGVFTGELFF.

As regards this clonotype: Because the library targeted alpha chains, this beta chain is an off-target read whose size means little. V and J are TRBV29-1 and TRBJ2-5; no firm D call. Germline assignment: CDR1 SQVTM and CDR2 ANQGSEA. The CDR3 spans 13 residues. V was clipped by 0 bases and J by 4 bases, with 9 bases between them. The CDR3 bases are TGCAGCGTTGAAGATCTTATAGGAGAGACCCAGTACTTC. This sequence encodes CSVEDLIGETQYF.

This clonotype has only a few counts. This beta chain lies outside the target of a library built for alpha chains; its clone size means little. The chain carries TRBV9 and TRBJ2-2, with 7 bases matching TRBD2. Trimming took 0 bases from V and 4 from J; bases not matched to a gene: 3. The CDR3 is made up of 15 amino acids. Germline V gives CDR1 SGDLS, CDR2 YYNGEE. The CDR3 DNA sequence: TGTGCCAGCAGCGTAGCGACTAGCACCACCGGGGAGCTGTTTTTT. Translation gives CASSVATSTTGELFF.

Of note for this clonotype: The size of this beta chain means little, since it is a stray read in a library made for alpha chains. The chain carries TRBV27 and TRBJ2-7; D remains ambiguous. Trimming took off 10 bases at V and 1 base at J, with 14 bases between the two ends. Per germline, CDR1 MNHEY and CDR2 SMNVEV (reference sequence). The length of the CDR3 is 13 residues. The CDR3 DNA follows: TGTGCCACCTTAAAGGCAGGATCCTACGAGCAGTACTTC. This translates into CATLKAGSYEQYF.

This clonotype was seen a few times. This beta chain is an unintended read in a library built for alpha chains; its size means little. This chain uses TRBV27 with TRBJ2-7; 7 bases align to TRBD2. This CDR3 is 13 amino acids long. CDR1 is MNHEY and CDR2 is SMNVEV in the germline V gene (reference sequence). The J segment lost 4 bases and the V segment lost 4 bases, leaving 4 bases of the junction unmatched. The DNA of the CDR3 is TGTGCCAGCAGTTCCGGGACTACATACGAGCAGTACTTC. This gives the protein CASSSGTTYEQYF.

Worth noting for this clonotype: This beta chain is an off-target read within a library intended for alpha chains, so its frequency means little. This chain links TRBV7-3 with TRBJ2-3; TRBD2 aligns across 7 bases. Germline lookup yields CDR1 SGHTA and CDR2 FQGTGA. The CDR3 spans 14 residues. After removal of 2 bases from V and 4 bases from J, the junction contained 3 bases not matched to a gene. CDR3 sequence reads: CASSLAGVADTQYF. For the CDR3, the DNA is TGTGCCAGCAGCTTAGCGGGAGTTGCAGATACGCAGTATTTT. Full variable domain (rest looked up from reference TRBV7-3 and TRBJ2-3): GAGVSQTPSNKVTEKGKYVELRCDPISGHTALYWYRQSLGQGPEFLIYFQGTGAADDSGLPNDRFFAVRPEGSVSTLKIQRTERGDSAVYLCASSLAGVADTQYFGPGTRLTVL.

With regard to this clonotype: Because this beta chain is a stray read in a library intended to capture alpha chains, its abundance should not be given much weight. The chain is built from TRBV4-3 and TRBJ2-1; the D is unclear. In germline, CDR1 is LGHNA, CDR2 YSLEER. The CDR3 runs to 12 residues. Trimming left V 0 bases short and J 12 bases short, with 9 bases between. In DNA, the CDR3 is TGCGCCAGCAGCCAAGAGAGTGGGGTGCAGTTCTTC. Its protein is CASSQESGVQFF.

About this clonotype itself: In a library made to pick up alpha chains, this beta chain is a stray read with a size that means little. The CDR3 is CASSLVVGPYEQYF. In DNA form, the CDR3 reads TGTGCCAGCAGTTTAGTCGTGGGCCCCTACGAGCAGTACTTC. V and J are TRBV12-3 or TRBV12-4 and TRBJ2-7, with unresolved D. V lost 1 base, J lost 2 bases, and 9 bases lay in between. This CDR3 is built from 14 residues.

In the case of this clonotype: This beta chain is a stray sequence in a library constructed for alpha chains; its clone size is not meaningful. V is TRBV5-1 and J is TRBJ2-2; 9 bases agree with TRBD1. Germline CDR1 is SGHRS and CDR2 is YFSETQ. V lost 4 bases and J lost 6; bases outside the gene matches: 7. This CDR3 contains 15 residues. CDR3 in DNA: TGCGCCAGCAGCAAACGGACAGGGGCCCCCGGGGAGCTGTTTTTT. It translates to CASSKRTGAPGELFF. The full variable domain, rest sourced from reference TRBV5-1 and TRBJ2-2, is KAGVTQTPRYLIKTRGQQVTLSCSPISGHRSVSWYQQTPGQGLQFLFEYFSETQRNKGNFPGRFSGRQFSNSRSEMNVSTLELGDSALYLCASSKRTGAPGELFFGEGSRLTVL.

On this clonotype itself: Since no conserved phenylalanine or tryptophan closes the CDR3, a read error is the likely cause. Because the library targeted alpha chains, this beta chain is an off-target read whose size means little. The chain joins TRBV18 to TRBJ2-7; weak D call: TRBD2 (7 bases). The ends were cut back, 3 bases at V and 2 bases at J, with 8 bases in the middle. The V gene's germline CDR1 is KGHSH and CDR2 LQKENI. The CDR3 contains 13 residues. The CDR3 DNA reads as TGTGCCAGCTCACCCGGGGGGCCCTACGAGCAGTACCTC. It translates to CASSPGGPYEQYL.

This clonotype was detected a few times. Because the library targeted alpha chains, this beta chain is an off-target read whose size means little. The V call is TRBV11-2, the J call TRBJ2-1; 8 bases match TRBD2. Trimming took 4 bases from V and 13 from J; bases not matched to a gene: 3. Germline CDR1 is SGHAT and CDR2 is FQNNGV. The CDR3 covers 11 residues. The CDR3 is CASSYGGAQFF. The CDR3 DNA is TGTGCCAGCAGCTACGGGGGGGCTCAGTTCTTC.

A remark on this clonotype: The size of this beta chain means little, since it is a stray read in a library made for alpha chains. The gene calls are TRBV7-2 and TRBJ2-3, with D possibly matching TRBD1 (5 bases). The CDR3 contains 12 residues. Germline lookup yields CDR1 SGHTA and CDR2 FQGNSA. V lost 10 bases and J 1 base, leaving 9 bases between the germline ends. CDR3 in DNA: TGTGCCATCGTCAGGGGCACAGATACGCAGTATTTT. Its translation is CAIVRGTDTQYF.

For this clonotype: Since it is a stray read in a library aimed at alpha chains, this beta chain has a size that is not meaningful. V gene TRBV9 combines with J gene TRBJ2-7; TRBD2 agrees at 8 bases. Germline V gene data show CDR1 as SGDLS and CDR2 as YYNGEE. With 0 bases clipped from V and 7 bases from J, the junction kept 15 bases outside the gene matches. The CDR3 runs to 17 residues. Here the CDR3 reads CASSVGHGIAGSGEQYF. The DNA for the CDR3 is TGTGCCAGCAGCGTAGGTCATGGGATAGCGGGATCTGGAGAGCAGTACTTC.

About this clonotype itself: A library made for alpha chains picked up this beta chain off target, so its size means little. V is TRBV11-2 and J is TRBJ2-3; D is unresolved. V shed 4 bases and J shed 8 bases, with 22 bases lying between them. Germline CDR1 reads SGHAT; CDR2 reads FQNNGV. CDR3 length equals 16 residues. The CDR3 DNA is TGTGCCAGCAGCTCTCCCTCAAATTCACGGCAGTCTACGCAGTATTTT. Amino acids: CASSSPSNSRQSTQYF.

This clonotype was counted between two and nine times. This beta chain is a stray sequence in a library constructed for alpha chains; its clone size is not meaningful. The chain joins TRBV7-2 to TRBJ2-3; D remains unclear. This CDR3 has 11 amino acids. Trimming removed 0 bases at V and 5 bases at J, with 0 bases between. The germline V gene has CDR1 SGHTA and CDR2 FQGNSA. CDR3 sequence: CASSLADTQYF. CDR3 DNA: TGTGCCAGCAGCTTAGCAGATACGCAGTATTTT.

Concerning this clonotype itself: This beta chain slipped into a library made for alpha chains as a stray read, so its size is not meaningful. The chain couples TRBV6-2 or TRBV6-3 to TRBJ1-5; the match to TRBD1 covers 10 bases. The length of the CDR3 is 15 residues. Germline V gene lookup returns CDR1 MNHEY and CDR2 SVGEGT. Losses at the gene ends were 5 bases for V and 5 bases for J; bases not matched to a gene: 6. The CDR3 loop reads CASSIPTGGHQPQHF. The CDR3 nucleotides are TGTGCCAGCAGTATCCCGACAGGGGGCCATCAGCCCCAGCATTTT.

Worth noting for this clonotype: This beta chain came through as a stray read in a library set up for alpha chains, and its size says little. The V call is TRBV19, the J call TRBJ2-1, with 11 bases aligning to TRBD2. Germline loops: CDR1 LNHDA, CDR2 SQIVND (reference sequence). The J segment lost 5 bases and the V segment lost 2 bases, leaving 5 bases of the junction unmatched. The CDR3 contains 16 residues. The CDR3 region is CASSILAGGPNNEQFF. The CDR3 DNA is TGTGCCAGTAGTATATTAGCGGGAGGGCCGAACAATGAGCAGTTCTTC.

This clonotype was counted only a few times. This beta chain represents an off-target read in a library built for alpha chains; its size is of limited meaning. This rearrangement joins TRBV29-1 to TRBJ2-1; 9 bases agree with TRBD2. Unmatched junction bases numbered 14, after V lost 4 bases and J lost 4 bases. The germline V gene encodes CDR1 SQVTM and CDR2 ANQGSEA. The CDR3 is 17 amino acids. This CDR3 reads CSVGVSSGSVIYNEQFF. The CDR3 bases are TGCAGCGTTGGGGTCAGTAGCGGGAGCGTCATATACAATGAGCAGTTCTTC.